The sequence of this TCR beta chain was determined in a study of T cells in Graves' hyperthyroidism and ophthalmopathy. Regions amplified from RNA transcripts were the TCR beta CDR3 regions. Initially, a first-round RT-PCR of the TCR CDR3 employed the HTBI primer set. TCRdb reprocessed the multiplex PCR reads via MiXCR and lists one record per CDR3 protein. The table shows 550,000 to 700,000 distinct CDR3 sequences, with 35% to 55% occurring only once. Study results and limitations: Most thyroid-expanded clonotypes above 0.001 were also found in blood. Researchers report that a 13 V-J model separated ophthalmopathy from stable hyperthyroidism. Ophthalmopathy was identified by the model a median 6.5 months ahead of onset.

A remark on this clonotype: The target antigen is unknown.

In making diagnoses, clinical symptoms, serum thyroxine and TRAb, thyroid ultrasound and orbital computed tomography were all used. Germline V gene sequence: CDR1 LNHDA, CDR2 SQIVND (reference sequence). The length of the CDR3 is 16 residues. V lost 7 bases to trimming and J lost 8 bases, with 26 bases between them. The receptor was isolated from an adult woman with Graves' disease, either hyperthyroidism or ophthalmopathy (not recorded which). The rearrangement links TRBV19 to TRBJ1-2; D gene uncertain. Source material: peripheral blood or thyroid tissue (not recorded which). The CDR3 is CASTLYGTELERGYTF. CDR3 sequence (DNA): TGTGCCAGTACCTTATATGGCACGGAGCTCGAGAGAGGCTACACCTTC.